These 14 T cell receptor beta chains were sequenced from one sample in a study of blood T cells in healthy people across ages. Combining a sample-barcoded 5' primer with a J-beta primer mix, a second PCR ran for roughly 7 to 12 cycles. TCRdb fed the 5' RACE reads into MiXCR, producing one record per CDR3 protein. This sample yields about 1 million distinct CDR3 sequences, of which roughly a quarter are seen a single time; about 0.72% belongs to the top ten. The same data also contributed to another study, on T cells of mothers and their children.

What was sequenced was blood. All receptors derive from a girl aged 2-10 years in good health.

The V and J genes are TRBV4-1 and TRBJ2-3; 11 bases map to TRBD2. Unmatched junction bases numbered 7, after V lost 3 bases and J lost 2 bases. This CDR3 contains 17 residues. CDR1 and CDR2 from the germline V gene are MGHRA and YSYEKL. As DNA, the CDR3 is TGCGCCAGCAGCCAGACCGGGACTAGCGGTATCACAGATACGCAGTATTTT. It translates to CASSQTGTSGITDTQYF.

This clonotype was detected a few times. The chain has TRBV20-1 and TRBJ2-1, with 9 bases lining up with TRBD2. The CDR3 length is 14 residues. The germline CDR1 and CDR2 sequences are DFQATT and SNEGSKA (reference sequence). V dropped 1 base and J dropped 2; count of bases not matched to a gene: 0. CDR3 sequence reads: CSARGGGAYNEQFF. In DNA, the CDR3 is TGCAGTGCTAGAGGCGGGGGGGCCTACAATGAGCAGTTCTTC.

This clonotype has a handful of counts. The chain uses TRBV7-3 and TRBJ2-1; 9 bases fit TRBD2. There are 15 residues in the CDR3. Per germline, CDR1 SGHTA and CDR2 FQGTGA. Losses at the gene ends were 1 base for V and 8 bases for J; bases not matched to a gene: 6. As DNA, the CDR3 is TGTGCCAGCAGCTTAAGCGGGGGGGCCTTAGATGAGCAGTTCTTC. It codes for CASSLSGGALDEQFF.

The V and J genes are TRBV27 and TRBJ2-4; D perhaps matches TRBD2 (6 bases). The length of the CDR3 is 14 residues. Germline CDR1 reads MNHEY; CDR2 reads SMNVEV (reference sequence). V was trimmed by 4 bases and J by 7 bases, leaving 14 bases between them. In DNA form, the CDR3 reads TGTGCCAGCAGTTCCCTAGCGTTCGCCAACATTCAGTACTTC. This gives the protein CASSSLAFANIQYF.

This clonotype came up a few times. The DNA of the CDR3 is TGTGCCAGCAGCTTAGGTCTACAGGGGGAGATGTACGGCTACACCTTC. This gives the protein CASSLGLQGEMYGYTF. The chain employs TRBV7-9 and TRBJ1-2, with 8 bases that match TRBD1. The V gene's germline CDR1 is SEHNR and CDR2 FQNEAQ (reference sequence). The CDR3 runs 16 residues. The ends lost 1 base at V and 8 bases at J; junction bases unmatched: 12.

The chain combines TRBV7-6 with TRBJ2-1; 11 bases map to TRBD2. Germline V gene data show CDR1 as SGHVS and CDR2 as FNYEAQ. The V gene end was trimmed by 5 bases and the J gene end by 9 bases; junction bases not matched to a gene: 15. The CDR3 totals 17 residues. CDR3 nucleotides: TGTGCCAGCAGCCCCCTGGACCCCGGACTAGCGGGCACTGAGCAGTTCTTC. Amino acids: CASSPLDPGLAGTEQFF.

The gene calls are TRBV11-2 and TRBJ2-3; the D gene is possibly TRBD1 (6 bases). CDR1 and CDR2 (germline): SGHAT, FQNNGV. The V gene lost 5 bases and the J gene lost 2 bases, with 14 bases spanning the gap. The CDR3 length is 15 residues. The CDR3 region is CASSRTGWDTDTQYF. DNA of the CDR3: TGTGCCAGCAGCCGTACAGGGTGGGACACAGATACGCAGTATTTT.

The chain is built from TRBV27 and TRBJ2-5, with a tentative D call TRBD2 (6 bases). The CDR3 runs 16 residues. The V gene lost 5 bases and the J gene lost 11 bases, with 27 bases spanning the gap. Germline assignment: CDR1 MNHEY and CDR2 SMNVEV (reference sequence). Written as DNA, the CDR3 is TGTGCCAGCAGTCCCTTGACTAGTCTTCATCCCTTGGAGCAGTACTTC. Residues: CASSPLTSLHPLEQYF.

The chain joins TRBV2 to TRBJ2-4, with D tentatively TRBD1 (5 bases). The V end lost 7 bases, the J end lost 3 bases, and 10 bases lay between the germline ends. The germline gives CDR1 SNHLY, CDR2 FYNNEI. This CDR3 comprises 13 residues. The CDR3 loop reads CASIQGGKNIQYF. CDR3 DNA: TGTGCCAGCATCCAGGGTGGCAAAAACATTCAGTACTTC.

The chain combines TRBV6-5 with TRBJ2-5; TRBD2 is a possible D gene (5 bases). V lost 6 bases to trimming and J lost 7 bases, with 12 bases between them. CDR1 MNHEY and CDR2 SVGAGI come from the germline V gene. The length of the CDR3 is 12 residues. The CDR3 nucleotides are TGTGCCAGCAGCCTAGCTTCCGGGACCCAGTACTTC. Amino acid sequence: CASSLASGTQYF.

This chain links TRBV28 with TRBJ2-7, with D possibly being TRBD1 (6 bases). Germline V gives CDR1 MDHEN, CDR2 SYDVKM. CDR3 length equals 13 residues. Trimming left V 7 bases short and J 3 bases short, with 13 bases between. CDR3 coding DNA: TGTGCCAGCATCGGGGACACCTACTACGAGCAGTACTTC. It encodes CASIGDTYYEQYF.

This clonotype was seen only a few times. The chain carries TRBV20-1 and TRBJ2-5; either TRBD1 or TRBD2 may fit D (6 bases each). The J call is uncertain, as TRBJ2-7 better fits the DNA end. Germline CDR1 DFQATT, CDR2 SNEGSKA (reference sequence). This CDR3 contains 11 residues. The CDR3 spells CSIGGTYEQYF. DNA for the CDR3: TGCAGTATAGGGGGGACTTACGAGCAGTACTTC.

This clonotype was observed many times. V is TRBV12-3 or TRBV12-4 and J is TRBJ2-5; TRBD2 agrees at 7 bases. The V gene end was trimmed by 6 bases and the J gene end by 2 bases; junction bases not matched to a gene: 6. The CDR3 sequence is 14 residues long. CDR3 bases: TGTGCCAGCAGCTTCGGGACTACACAAGAGACCCAGTACTTC. Protein sequence: CASSFGTTQETQYF.

The gene calls are TRBV5-1 and TRBJ2-1, with 9 nucleotides matching TRBD2. The CDR3 sequence is 15 residues long. From germline, CDR1 is SGHRS and CDR2 YFSETQ. The V segment lost 4 bases and the J segment 6 bases; nucleotides outside the gene matches: 8. CDR3 loop: CASSPGDSGGNEQFF. The CDR3 bases are TGCGCCAGCAGCCCTGGGGATAGCGGGGGCAATGAGCAGTTCTTC.